This T cell receptor beta chain was documented in a study of metastatic and nonmetastatic thyroid tumors. Trimming removed 4 bases from V and 2 bases from J, with 13 bases in between. The germline gives CDR1 SGHRS, CDR2 YFSETQ. CDR3 length: 14 residues. None of the patients had undergone any treatment ahead of thyroid surgery. The table lists this clone with many counts. Original data processing: A classifier of distant metastasis in papillary thyroid cancer was built from CDR3 differences (across clinicopathological groups). Using MiXCR, TCRdb re-called clones from the PCR reads. The V and J calls reflect TCRdb's pipeline rather than the authors' work. The table has about 92,000 clones, about 15% seen once.

This chain links TRBV5-1 with TRBJ2-7, with D unresolved. This TCR derives from a female donor with papillary thyroid cancer or a benign thyroid nodule (not recorded which). Some clones in this sample may be carry-over from other donors' samples. The sequenced sample was blood. As DNA, the CDR3 is TGCGCCAGCAGCGCCGCACCTGGGGCCTACGAGCAGTACTTC. It codes for CASSAAPGAYEQYF. Based on the CDR3 plus reference TRBV5-1 and TRBJ2-7, the full variable domain is KAGVTQTPRYLIKTRGQQVTLSCSPISGHRSVSWYQQTPGQGLQFLFEYFSETQRNKGNFPGRFSGRQFSNSRSEMNVSTLELGDSALYLCASSAAPGAYEQYFGPGTRLTVT.